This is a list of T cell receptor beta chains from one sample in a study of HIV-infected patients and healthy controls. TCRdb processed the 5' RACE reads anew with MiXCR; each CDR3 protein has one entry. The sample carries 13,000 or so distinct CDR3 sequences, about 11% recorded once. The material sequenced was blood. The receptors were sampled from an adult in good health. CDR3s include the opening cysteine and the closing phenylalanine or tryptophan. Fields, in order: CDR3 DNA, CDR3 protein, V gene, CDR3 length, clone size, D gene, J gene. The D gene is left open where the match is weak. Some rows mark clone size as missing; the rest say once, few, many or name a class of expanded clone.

DNA: TGCGCCAGCAGCCAAGATATTATGGCAGGACGACGGTACAATGAGCAGTTCTTC
CDR3: CASSQDIMAGRRYNEQFF
V: TRBV4-1
length: 18
size: many
D: NA
J: TRBJ2-1

DNA: TGTGCCAGCAGCCGGGACATCGGAAACACCATATATTTT
CDR3: CASSRDIGNTIYF
V: TRBV7-2
length: 13
size: many
D: NA
J: TRBJ1-3

DNA: TGTGCCAGCAGTGACAGGGGGGGCACAGATACGCAGTATTTT
CDR3: CASSDRGGTDTQYF
V: TRBV6-1
length: 14
size: many
D: NA
J: TRBJ2-3

DNA: TGTGCCAGCAGCCCCCGGGACAGGGGAACTGAAGCTTTCTTT
CDR3: CASSPRDRGTEAFF
V: TRBV5-5
length: 14
size: many
D: TRBD1
J: TRBJ1-1

DNA: TGCAGCGGTTCACAGGGTACTGAAGCTTTCTTT
CDR3: CSGSQGTEAFF
V: TRBV29-1
length: 11
size: medium-sized
D: NA
J: TRBJ1-1

DNA: TGTGCCAGCAGCTTATGGCCGGGGTTGGCTAATGAAAAACTGTTTTTT
CDR3: CASSLWPGLANEKLFF
V: TRBV7-2
length: 16
size: medium-sized
D: NA
J: TRBJ1-4

DNA: TGTGCCAGCAGCCCCGGACTAGCGGGAGGGGGCTCCTACGAGCAGTACTTC
CDR3: CASSPGLAGGGSYEQYF
V: TRBV11-3
length: 17
size: medium-sized
D: TRBD2
J: TRBJ2-7

DNA: TGTGCCAGCAGTTTGCGGCAGCTGAACACTGAAGCTTTCTTT
CDR3: CASSLRQLNTEAFF
V: TRBV28
length: 14
size: medium-sized
D: NA
J: TRBJ1-1

DNA: TGTGCCAGCAGCTTAAGTGTACGGCGAACCGGGGAGCTGTTTTTT
CDR3: CASSLSVRRTGELFF
V: TRBV7-3
length: 15
size: medium-sized
D: NA
J: TRBJ2-2

DNA: TGCAGTGCTGCCCGGGACAGGGGGCAGTTGGCTGAAAAACTGTTTTTT
CDR3: CSAARDRGQLAEKLFF
V: TRBV20-1
length: 16
size: many
D: TRBD1
J: TRBJ1-4

DNA: TGTGCCTGGACCTCAACCCTCGACAGGGGAAGATTTGGGGATACGCAGTATTTT
CDR3: CAWTSTLDRGRFGDTQYF
V: TRBV30
length: 18
size: many
D: TRBD1
J: TRBJ2-3

DNA: TGTGCCAGCAGAACAGGACTAGCGATTTCCGATACGCAGTATTTT
CDR3: CASRTGLAISDTQYF
V: TRBV5-4
length: 15
size: medium-sized
D: TRBD2
J: TRBJ2-3

DNA: TGTGCCAGCAGTTACAGCAGAGGCACTGAAGCTTTCTTT
CDR3: CASSYSRGTEAFF
V: TRBV6-6
length: 13
size: many
D: NA
J: TRBJ1-1

DNA: TGTGCCAGCAGCGACAGGGGGATCAAGCAGTACTTC
CDR3: CASSDRGIKQYF
V: TRBV5-6
length: 12
size: NA
D: TRBD1
J: TRBJ2-7

DNA: TGTGCCAGCAGTTTATCCCCCCAAGGGAACACTGAAGCTTTCTTT
CDR3: CASSLSPQGNTEAFF
V: TRBV27
length: 15
size: NA
D: NA
J: TRBJ1-1

DNA: TGTGCCGGACCGGGACAGGGGATTATTGACAATCAGCCCCAGCATTTT
CDR3: CAGPGQGIIDNQPQHF
V: TRBV19
length: 16
size: few
D: TRBD1
J: TRBJ1-5

DNA: TGTGCCAGCAGATTGACACAGGGGAACGAGCAGTACTTC
CDR3: CASRLTQGNEQYF
V: TRBV12-3/TRBV12-4
length: 13
size: NA
D: TRBD1
J: TRBJ2-7

DNA: TGTGCCAGCAGTTACTCGGCTAGCGGGAGTGTGGACGAGCAGTACTTC
CDR3: CASSYSASGSVDEQYF
V: TRBV6-6
length: 16
size: NA
D: TRBD2
J: TRBJ2-7

DNA: TGCAGTGCTAGACCCAGCAATCAGCCCCAGCATTTT
CDR3: CSARPSNQPQHF
V: TRBV20-1
length: 12
size: few
D: NA
J: TRBJ1-5